Presented here are 21 T cell receptor beta chains from one specimen sequenced in a study of shared clonotypes between healthy human individuals. Assay: immunoSEQ multiplex PCR; the TCRdb copy retains only in-frame clones and omits some. The top ten hold 0.39% of the sample, which has about 2.3 million clones, roughly 93% seen once. Source material: naive CD4+ T cells from PBMCs. Specified subset: CD45RA+ positively selected. The origin of the receptors is a man younger than 35 in good health. Some clones in this sample may be carry-over from other donors' samples.

The chain couples TRBV18 to TRBJ2-5; no firm D call. CDR3 length: 12 amino acids. The V end was cut by 5 bases, the J end by 5 bases, with 9 bases between. Germline CDR1 KGHSH, CDR2 LQKENI. This chain's CDR3 is CASSDQEETQYF. The CDR3 DNA reads as TGTGCCAGCTCAGACCAGGAGGAGACCCAGTACTTC.

The rearrangement uses TRBV9 and TRBJ2-2; 9 positions match TRBD2. The CDR3 sequence is 16 residues long. Germline-derived CDR1 and CDR2 are SGDLS and YYNGEE. V lost 0 bases to trimming and J lost 4 bases; unmatched junction nucleotides: 4. CDR3 amino acids: CASSVDPSGTTGELFF. CDR3 DNA sequence: TGTGCCAGCAGCGTAGACCCTAGCGGGACCACCGGGGAGCTGTTTTTT.

The gene calls are TRBV28 and TRBJ2-7; unclear D gene. The ends were cut back, 8 bases at V and 5 bases at J, with 19 bases in the middle. Germline values: CDR1 MDHEN, CDR2 SYDVKM. This CDR3 is built from 14 residues. CDR3 nucleotide sequence: TGTGCCAGCTCCCCACCCTGGGGTCTGAACGAGCAGTACTTC. Translating it yields CASSPPWGLNEQYF.

This chain links TRBV5-1 with TRBJ2-7, with TRBD1 matching 7 bases. Germline V gives CDR1 SGHRS, CDR2 YFSETQ. The CDR3 length is 14 residues. V dropped 6 bases and J dropped 2; count of bases not matched to a gene: 8. Written as DNA, the CDR3 is TGCGCCAGCACACCGACGACAGGGACCTACGAGCAGTACTTC. This sequence encodes CASTPTTGTYEQYF.

This chain connects TRBV18 to TRBJ2-5; D ambiguous. Germline V gives CDR1 KGHSH, CDR2 LQKENI. This CDR3 has 12 residues. Trimming took off 5 bases at V and 5 bases at J, with 9 bases between the two ends. In nucleotides, the CDR3 is TGTGCCAGCTCAAGATCTGGGGAGACCCAGTACTTC. This gives the protein CASSRSGETQYF.

This clone was detected once. This chain connects TRBV2 to TRBJ2-5; D is unresolved. Trimming removed 5 bases at V and 4 bases at J, with 11 bases between. CDR1 and CDR2 (germline): SNHLY, FYNNEI. The CDR3 covers 13 residues. Here the CDR3 DNA reads TGTGCCAGCAGTACAGCCTGGGTAGAGACCCAGTACTTC. This codes for CASSTAWVETQYF.

The chain joins TRBV9 to TRBJ2-3; 7 nucleotides align to TRBD2. This CDR3 comprises 15 residues. Looked up from germline, CDR1 is SGDLS and CDR2 is YYNGEE. The trim removed 4 bases at V and 7 bases at J, leaving 12 bases unmatched. The CDR3 DNA follows: TGTGCCAGCAGCCCGGTGGGAGCGGGACCTTATACGCAGTATTTT. It yields the protein CASSPVGAGPYTQYF.

This chain links TRBV14 with TRBJ2-1; 8 nucleotides agree with TRBD1. V shed 4 bases, J shed 4 bases, and the junction held 6 bases outside the gene matches. Germline CDR1 SGHDN, CDR2 FVKESK. This CDR3 region has 15 residues. CDR3 residues: CASSPRTGGYNEQFF. The CDR3 nucleotides are TGTGCCAGCAGCCCTCGTACAGGGGGATACAATGAGCAGTTCTTC.

The chain recombines TRBV4-3 with TRBJ1-5; weak D call: TRBD1 (5 bases). The germline V and J ends were trimmed by 0 bases and 6 bases, with 9 bases remaining between them. Germline V lookup: CDR1 LGHNA, CDR2 YSLEER. This CDR3 spans 14 amino acids. The CDR3 sequence: CASSQDFGGQPQHF. CDR3 DNA sequence: TGCGCCAGCAGCCAAGATTTCGGGGGTCAGCCCCAGCATTTT.

The CDR3 here is CASSLRGDTYQPQHF. The DNA of the CDR3 is TGTGCCAGCAGCTTAAGGGGGGACACTTATCAGCCCCAGCATTTT. The J gene is TRBJ1-5, the V gene TRBV7-2; a weak D match, TRBD1 (6 bases). Germline CDR1 SGHTA, CDR2 FQGNSA. The CDR3 length is 15 residues. Between the trimmed V and J ends, which lost 2 bases and 5 bases, there was a span of 13 bases.

The rearrangement links TRBV4-3 to TRBJ2-2, with 8 bases aligning to TRBD1. In germline, CDR1 is LGHNA, CDR2 YSLEER. Trimming removed 0 bases from V and 3 bases from J; junction bases left unmatched: 6. The CDR3 spans 17 residues. The CDR3 DNA reads TGCGCCAGCAGCCAAGATGCAGGGGGCAGCCACACCGGGGAGCTGTTTTTT. This codes for CASSQDAGGSHTGELFF.

The genes are TRBV2 and TRBJ1-3; D is unresolved. CDR1 is SNHLY, CDR2 FYNNEI, per germline. V lost 2 bases, J lost 0 bases, and 17 bases lay in between. This CDR3 contains 18 residues. The CDR3 DNA reads as TGTGCCAGCAGTGAAACCGTGGCGGGATCAGTCTCTGGAAACACCATATATTTT. This sequence encodes CASSETVAGSVSGNTIYF.

The chain couples TRBV9 to TRBJ2-3, with a weak D call TRBD2 (6 bases). Looked up from germline, CDR1 is SGDLS and CDR2 is YYNGEE. Trimming removed 4 bases at V and 2 bases at J, with 17 bases between. The CDR3 loop spans 16 amino acids. The DNA of the CDR3 is TGTGCCAGCAGCCCACTGGGGACGGGGGTCACAGATACGCAGTATTTT. Its protein product is CASSPLGTGVTDTQYF.

The V gene is TRBV2, the J gene TRBJ2-7, with D uncertain. This CDR3 region has 14 residues. The V gene's germline CDR1 is SNHLY and CDR2 FYNNEI. Trimming removed 7 bases from V and 0 bases from J, with 13 bases in between. The CDR3 DNA reads as TGTGCCAGCAACGGCTCGAGTAGCTCCTACGAGCAGTACTTC. It translates to CASNGSSSSYEQYF.

To note about this clone: The sample has other DNA sequences that encode this CDR3 too. The J gene is TRBJ2-7, the V gene TRBV6-5, with D perhaps TRBD1 or TRBD2 (6 bases each). Germline CDR1 is MNHEY and CDR2 is SVGAGI. Trimming left V 0 bases short and J 2 bases short, with 8 bases between. The CDR3 is 14 amino acids. Written as DNA, the CDR3 is TGTGCCAGCAGTTACTCTGGGGGGCCCTACGAGCAGTACTTC. Its protein product is CASSYSGGPYEQYF.

The V and J genes are TRBV5-1 and TRBJ2-3; D is unclear. Trimming cost V 2 bases and J 1 base, with 5 bases left between them. Germline V gene lookup returns CDR1 SGHRS and CDR2 YFSETQ. CDR3 length: 13 amino acids. For the CDR3, the DNA is TGCGCCAGCAGCTTAATAGGCACAGATACGCAGTATTTT. It codes for CASSLIGTDTQYF.

The chain recombines TRBV19 with TRBJ1-2; 7 nucleotides match TRBD1. The CDR3 extends over 16 amino acids. J lost 4 bases, V lost 4 bases, and 12 bases had no gene match. CDR1 is LNHDA and CDR2 is SQIVND in the germline V gene (reference sequence). CDR3 DNA sequence: TGTGCCAGTAGTACCCTAACCCGGACAGGAGCCTATGGCTACACCTTC. Residues: CASSTLTRTGAYGYTF. The complete variable domain, with remaining parts taken from reference TRBV19 and TRBJ1-2, reads DGGITQSPKYLFRKEGQNVTLSCEQNLNHDAMYWYRQDPGQGLRLIYYSQIVNDFQKGDIAEGYSVSREKKESFPLTVTSAQKNPTAFYLCASSTLTRTGAYGYTFGSGTRLTVV.

Only one count was recorded for this clone. This chain joins TRBV5-4 and TRBJ2-3; maybe TRBD1 (7 bases). This CDR3 comprises 14 residues. Trimming took 4 bases from V and 5 from J, leaving 14 bases between them. Germline assignment: CDR1 SGHNT and CDR2 YYREEE (reference sequence). CDR3 in DNA: TGTGCCAGCAGCCCAGGGGGGTTTGAAGATACGCAGTATTTT. Its translation is CASSPGGFEDTQYF. Full variable domain (rest looked up from reference TRBV5-4 and TRBJ2-3): ETGVTQSPTHLIKTRGQQVTLRCSSQSGHNTVSWYQQALGQGPQFIFQYYREEENGRGNFPPRFSGLQFPNYSSELNVNALELDDSALYLCASSPGGFEDTQYFGPGTRLTVL.

CDR3 nucleotide sequence: TGCGCCAGCAGCCTGGGACTACGAGGCGGGGAGCTGTTTTTT. This codes for CASSLGLRGGELFF. The chain carries TRBV5-1 and TRBJ2-2, with TRBD2 matching over 7 bases. CDR1 and CDR2 (germline): SGHRS, YFSETQ. This CDR3 spans 14 amino acids. V gave up 4 bases and J gave up 7 bases; unmatched junction bases: 7.

V gene TRBV19 combines with J gene TRBJ2-5; TRBD1 or TRBD2 may be the D gene (5 bases each). V dropped 9 bases and J dropped 2 bases, with 13 bases sitting between them. The germline V gene encodes CDR1 LNHDA and CDR2 SQIVND (reference sequence). This CDR3 contains 13 residues. CDR3 DNA: TGTGCCAGCCAGAGGGGTTTTCAAGAGACCCAGTACTTC. It encodes CASQRGFQETQYF.

The chain is built from TRBV6-5 and TRBJ1-2, with D perhaps TRBD1 (6 bases). The CDR3 loop spans 12 amino acids. V gave up 6 bases and J gave up 7 bases, with 12 bases separating them. Germline CDR1 and CDR2: MNHEY and SVGAGI. The CDR3: CASSQGTSGYTF. The CDR3 DNA reads TGTGCCAGCAGCCAAGGGACAAGTGGCTACACCTTC.